These T cell receptor beta chains were read from a single sample in a study of lymphopenia after photon versus proton radiotherapy. Measured with immunoSEQ multiplex PCR; TCRdb has only the in-frame clones, and not every one. The data contain 7,500 to 9,500 clones, 70% to 90% of them seen just once; the ten biggest clones take up approximately 3%. The sequencing here drew on peripheral blood, taken from a patient treated with photon-based radiotherapy. All receptors come from a woman aged 70-85 years with pancreatic cancer. CDR3s include the opening cysteine and the closing phenylalanine or tryptophan. The D gene is left open where the match is weak. Not every row has a clone size; where given, it reads once, few, many or a size class.

TRBV14	-	TRBJ1-2	TRBD1	CASSQGGQDLANYGYTF	TGTGCCAGCAGCCAAGGGGGACAGGATCTTGCTAACTATGGCTACACCTTC
TRBV30	-	TRBJ1-3	-	CAWKGIGNTIYF	TGTGCCTGGAAGGGTATCGGAAACACCATATATTTT
TRBV6-5	-	TRBJ2-7	-	CASRRIPERSYEQYF	TGTGCCAGCAGACGAATTCCAGAAAGATCCTACGAGCAGTACTTC
TRBV7-2	-	TRBJ2-3	-	CASSPDRYTDTQYF	TGTGCCAGCAGTCCAGACCGATACACAGATACGCAGTATTTT
TRBV9	few	TRBJ1-4	-	CASSGAATNEKLFF	TGTGCCAGCAGCGGGGCTGCAACTAATGAAAAACTGTTTTTT
TRBV2	-	TRBJ2-1	-	CASSEGLVVEQFF	TGTGCCAGCAGTGAAGGACTAGTGGTTGAGCAGTTCTTC
TRBV19	-	TRBJ2-2	-	CASSIILASNTGELFF	TGTGCCAGTAGTATAATCCTAGCGTCGAACACCGGGGAGCTGTTTTTT
TRBV27	-	TRBJ2-7	-	CASSYRVQYEQYF	TGTGCCAGCAGTTACCGGGTTCAGTACGAGCAGTACTTC
TRBV5-4	-	TRBJ2-2	TRBD2	CASSTPTSGTNTGELFF	TGTGCCAGCAGCACCCCGACTAGCGGGACCAACACCGGGGAGCTGTTTTTT
TRBV7-2	-	TRBJ2-1	-	CASSPTRVGEQFF	TGTGCCAGCAGCCCCACTAGGGTGGGTGAGCAGTTCTTC
TRBV27	-	TRBJ2-1	-	CASSHYNEQFF	TGTGCCAGCAGCCACTACAATGAGCAGTTCTTC
TRBV29-1	-	TRBJ2-3	TRBD2	CSVPTPLLAGDTDTQYF	TGCAGCGTCCCAACCCCCCTACTAGCGGGGGACACAGATACGCAGTATTTT
TRBV5-8	few	TRBJ1-3	TRBD1	CASSPDRVPGNTIYF	TGTGCCAGCAGCCCGGACAGGGTACCTGGAAACACCATATATTTT
TRBV4-1	-	TRBJ1-1	-	CASSQDGTGNTEAFF	TGCGCCAGCAGCCAAGATGGTACGGGGAACACTGAAGCTTTCTTT
TRBV28	-	TRBJ2-1	TRBD2	CASNPTSGAYNEQFF	TGTGCCAGCAACCCAACTAGCGGGGCCTACAATGAGCAGTTCTTC
TRBV4-1	-	TRBJ1-1	-	CASSLGLNTEAFF	TGCGCCAGCAGCCTTGGACTGAACACTGAAGCTTTCTTT